These 10 T cell receptor beta chains were all obtained from the same sample, sequenced in a study of CD8 T cells in ankylosing spondylitis. MiXCR, applied by TCRdb to the 5' RACE reads, yields one record per CDR3 protein. The sample lists roughly 97,000 distinct CDR3 sequences; roughly 8.3% were seen once. Sequences were obtained from blood, either unsorted or a sorted T cell fraction (not recorded which). The receptors were sampled from a male donor with ankylosing spondylitis or in good health (not recorded which).

The V gene is TRBV4-1, the J gene TRBJ2-5, with D possibly being TRBD2 (5 bases). The CDR3 consists of 15 residues. Germline lookup yields CDR1 MGHRA and CDR2 YSYEKL. With 3 bases removed from V and 2 bases from J, the gap between germline ends came to 13 bases. CDR3 nucleotides: TGCGCCAGCAGCCATCCCGCTCGCGGGCAAGAGACCCAGTACTTC. Encoded protein: CASSHPARGQETQYF.

This clonotype was observed at least ten times. For the CDR3, the DNA is TGTGCCAGCAGTTCTCCGGACAGGGGAGCTTATGGCTACACCTTC. This encodes CASSSPDRGAYGYTF. The V gene is TRBV6-5, the J gene TRBJ1-2, with 9 positions matching TRBD1. This CDR3 spans 15 amino acids. The germline V gene has CDR1 MNHEY and CDR2 SVGAGI. Trimming removed 4 bases from V and 5 bases from J; junction bases left unmatched: 8.

On this clonotype itself: A much larger clonotype is one base distant, so this may be a read error. The V and J genes are TRBV7-2 and TRBJ2-3; 8 bases are shared with TRBD2. The J segment lost 2 bases and the V segment lost 10 bases, leaving 14 bases of the junction unmatched. This CDR3 is 16 amino acids long. The germline V gene encodes CDR1 SGHTA and CDR2 FQGNSA. CDR3 sequence: CAITLQPAGVTDTQYF. CDR3 DNA: TGTGCCATCACGCTCCAGCCAGCGGGGGTCACAGATACGCAGTATTTT.

This clonotype was seen at least ten times. The chain joins TRBV20-1 to TRBJ1-2; D gene uncertain. V lost 0 bases and J lost 4, with 9 bases in between. CDR1 DFQATT and CDR2 SNEGSKA come from the germline V gene (reference sequence). The CDR3 has 13 residues. DNA for the CDR3: TGCAGTGCTAGAGATCCTCGGGCCTATGGCTACACCTTC. It codes for CSARDPRAYGYTF.

This clonotype came up many times. V is TRBV7-2 and J is TRBJ2-7, with TRBD1 as a possible D gene (5 bases). CDR1 is SGHTA and CDR2 is FQGNSA in the germline V gene. The V and J ends lost 5 bases and 3 bases respectively, with 14 bases between them. The CDR3 totals 14 residues. The CDR3 here is CASSDAAGRYEQYF. The CDR3 region has the DNA TGTGCCAGCAGCGATGCAGCAGGGCGCTACGAGCAGTACTTC.

This clonotype has a count of ten or more. This rearrangement joins TRBV3-1 to TRBJ1-2; no reliable D call. Germline CDR1 is LGHDT and CDR2 is YNNKEL (reference sequence). V gave up 0 bases and J gave up 1 base, with 9 bases separating them. The CDR3 sequence is 15 residues long. Here the CDR3 DNA reads TGTGCCAGCAGCCAAGATAGGGAGATTAACTATGGCTACACCTTC. Its translation is CASSQDREINYGYTF.

The chain couples TRBV11-3 to TRBJ2-7; 7 bases align to TRBD1. Germline CDR1 is SGHNT and CDR2 is YENEEA. CDR3 length: 13 amino acids. The trim removed 6 bases at V and 4 bases at J, leaving 6 bases unmatched. CDR3 amino acids: CASSSRDSYEQYF. The CDR3, as DNA: TGTGCCAGCAGTTCCCGGGACAGTTACGAGCAGTACTTC.

For this clonotype: Since a much larger clone is just one base distant, this may be a read error. The genes are TRBV10-3 and TRBJ2-1, with TRBD2 identical over 13 bases. V lost 4 bases and J lost 6; bases outside the gene matches: 6. The CDR3 loop spans 16 amino acids. Germline CDR1 and CDR2: ENHRY and SYGVKD. CDR3 bases: TGTGCCATCAGTGCGAGACTAGCGGGGGGATCCAATGAGCAGTTCTTC. This codes for CAISARLAGGSNEQFF.

This clonotype occurred many times. The V call is TRBV5-5, the J call TRBJ2-7, with 7 bases aligning to TRBD1. The CDR3 totals 14 residues. The ends lost 4 bases at V and 2 bases at J; junction bases unmatched: 6. Germline V gene sequence: CDR1 SGHKS, CDR2 YYEKEE (reference sequence). The CDR3, as DNA: TGTGCCAGCAGCCCGGGACAGAGTACCTACGAGCAGTACTTC. This translates into CASSPGQSTYEQYF. The full variable domain, rest sourced from reference TRBV5-5 and TRBJ2-7, is DAGVTQSPTHLIKTRGQQVTLRCSPISGHKSVSWYQQVLGQGPQFIFQYYEKEERGRGNFPDRFSARQFPNYSSELNVNALLLGDSALYLCASSPGQSTYEQYFGPGTRLTVT.

In its sample, this clonotype was seen many times. The chain joins TRBV12-3 or TRBV12-4 to TRBJ1-3; the D gene is possibly TRBD1 (5 bases). The CDR3 consists of 15 residues. Trimming cost V 2 bases and J 2 bases, with 10 bases left between them. This CDR3 is CASSLSGGPGNTIYF. CDR3 bases: TGTGCCAGCAGTTTAAGCGGGGGACCTGGAAACACCATATATTTT.